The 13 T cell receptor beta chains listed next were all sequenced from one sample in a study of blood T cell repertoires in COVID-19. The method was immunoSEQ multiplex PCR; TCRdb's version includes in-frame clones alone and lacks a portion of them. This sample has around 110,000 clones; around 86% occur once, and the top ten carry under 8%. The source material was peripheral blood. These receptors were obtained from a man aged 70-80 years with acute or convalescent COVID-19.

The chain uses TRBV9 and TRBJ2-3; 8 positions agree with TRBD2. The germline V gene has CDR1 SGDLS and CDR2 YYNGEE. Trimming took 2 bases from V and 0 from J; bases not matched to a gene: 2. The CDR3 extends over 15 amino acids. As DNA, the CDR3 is TGTGCCAGCAGCGTGGCTAGCGGGAGCACAGATACGCAGTATTTT. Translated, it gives CASSVASGSTDTQYF.

CDR3 amino acids: CASRRDSSSYNEQFF. CDR3 coding DNA: TGTGCCAGCAGGAGAGACAGCAGCTCCTACAATGAGCAGTTCTTC. This chain links TRBV6-5 with TRBJ2-1, with D possibly TRBD1 on 5 matching bases. The CDR3 spans 15 residues. Germline-derived CDR1 and CDR2 are MNHEY and SVGAGI. Trimming removed 6 bases from V and 0 bases from J, with 12 bases in between.

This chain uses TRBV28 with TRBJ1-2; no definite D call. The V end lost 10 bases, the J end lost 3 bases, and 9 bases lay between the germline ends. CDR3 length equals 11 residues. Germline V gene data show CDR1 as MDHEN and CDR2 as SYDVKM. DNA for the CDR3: TGTGCCACCCAACGGGACTATGGCTACACCTTC. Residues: CATQRDYGYTF.

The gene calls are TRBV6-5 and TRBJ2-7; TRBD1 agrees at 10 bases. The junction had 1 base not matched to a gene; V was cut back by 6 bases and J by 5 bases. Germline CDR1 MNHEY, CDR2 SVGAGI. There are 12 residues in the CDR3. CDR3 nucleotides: TGTGCCAGCAGCGACAGGGGGCACGAGCAGTACTTC. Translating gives CASSDRGHEQYF.

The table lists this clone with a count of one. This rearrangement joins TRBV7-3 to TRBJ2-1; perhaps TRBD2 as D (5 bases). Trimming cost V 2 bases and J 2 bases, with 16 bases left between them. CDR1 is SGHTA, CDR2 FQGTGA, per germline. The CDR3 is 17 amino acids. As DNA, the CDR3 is TGTGCCAGCAGCTTACTGTCGAATAACGGGGCCTACAATGAGCAGTTCTTC. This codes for CASSLLSNNGAYNEQFF.

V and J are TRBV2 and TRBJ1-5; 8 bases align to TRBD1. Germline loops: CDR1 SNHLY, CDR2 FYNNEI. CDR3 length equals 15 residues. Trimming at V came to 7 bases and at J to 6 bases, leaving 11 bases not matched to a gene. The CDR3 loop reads CASTGQGLISQPQHF. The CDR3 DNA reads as TGTGCCAGCACTGGACAGGGTTTGATAAGTCAGCCCCAGCATTTT.

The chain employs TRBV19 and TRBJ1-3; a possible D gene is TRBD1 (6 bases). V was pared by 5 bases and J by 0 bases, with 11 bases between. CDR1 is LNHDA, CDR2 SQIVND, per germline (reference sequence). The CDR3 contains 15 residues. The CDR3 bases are TGTGCCAGTAGTGACAGGTCGAACTCTGGAAACACCATATATTTT. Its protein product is CASSDRSNSGNTIYF.

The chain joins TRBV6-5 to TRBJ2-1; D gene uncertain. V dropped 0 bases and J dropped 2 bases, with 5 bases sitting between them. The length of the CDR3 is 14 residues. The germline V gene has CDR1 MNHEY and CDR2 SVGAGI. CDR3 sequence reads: CASSYSSTYNEQFF. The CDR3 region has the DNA TGTGCCAGCAGTTACTCGTCCACCTACAATGAGCAGTTCTTC.

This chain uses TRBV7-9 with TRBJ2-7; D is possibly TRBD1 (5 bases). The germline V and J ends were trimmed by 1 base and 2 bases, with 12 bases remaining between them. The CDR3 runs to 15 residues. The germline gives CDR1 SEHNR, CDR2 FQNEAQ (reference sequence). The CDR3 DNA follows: TGTGCCAGCAGCTTAGGGACACCGCGAGCCTACGAGCAGTACTTC. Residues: CASSLGTPRAYEQYF.

In nucleotides, the CDR3 is TGTGCCAGCAGGGAGGTAGTCGTTCAAGAGCAGTACTTC. Protein sequence: CASREVVVQEQYF. The chain employs TRBV2 and TRBJ2-7; possible D gene TRBD2, 5 bases. The V gene lost 6 bases and the J gene lost 7 bases, with 16 bases spanning the gap. The CDR3 consists of 13 residues. CDR1 and CDR2 from the germline V gene are SNHLY and FYNNEI.

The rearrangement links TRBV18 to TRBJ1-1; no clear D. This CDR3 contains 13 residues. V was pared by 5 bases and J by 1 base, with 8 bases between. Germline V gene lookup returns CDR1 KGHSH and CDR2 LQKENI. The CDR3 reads CASSFSRNTEAFF. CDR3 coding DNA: TGTGCCAGCTCATTCTCGAGGAACACTGAAGCTTTCTTT.

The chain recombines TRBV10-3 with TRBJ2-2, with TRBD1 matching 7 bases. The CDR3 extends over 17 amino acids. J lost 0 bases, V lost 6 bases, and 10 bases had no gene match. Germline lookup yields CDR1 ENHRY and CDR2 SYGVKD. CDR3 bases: TGTGCCATCAGCGATGGGTCCGGGACAGCGAACACCGGGGAGCTGTTTTTT. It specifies CAISDGSGTANTGELFF.

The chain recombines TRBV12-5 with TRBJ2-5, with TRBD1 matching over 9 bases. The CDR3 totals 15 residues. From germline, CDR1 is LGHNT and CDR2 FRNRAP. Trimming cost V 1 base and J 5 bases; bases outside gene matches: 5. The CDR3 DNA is TGTGCTAGTGGTTTGGCTCACAGGGGGCCGGAGACCCAGTACTTC. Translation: CASGLAHRGPETQYF.